This T cell receptor beta chain was obtained from a study of T cells in Graves' hyperthyroidism and ophthalmopathy. Overall study: Peripheral blood draws took place at initial diagnosis, ahead of any treatment.

RNA transcripts gave rise to amplified TCR beta CDR3 regions. Primed by the HTBI set, a first-round RT-PCR was run on the TCR CDR3. One entry per CDR3 protein results from TCRdb running MiXCR on the multiplex PCR reads. The repertoire has roughly 710,000 distinct CDR3 sequences, 30% to 40% of them found once; the top ten carry about a third. The CDR3 has 10 amino acids. CDR1 is SQVTM, CDR2 ANQGSEA, per germline. V lost 8 bases and J 0 bases, leaving 5 bases between the germline ends. The receptor's source is a woman aged 40 to 50 with Graves' hyperthyroidism. V gene TRBV29-1 combines with J gene TRBJ2-7; D is unresolved. The specimen sequenced was blood. CDR3 loop: CSLSSYEQYF. The CDR3 nucleotides are TGCAGCTTGAGCTCCTACGAGCAGTACTTC.